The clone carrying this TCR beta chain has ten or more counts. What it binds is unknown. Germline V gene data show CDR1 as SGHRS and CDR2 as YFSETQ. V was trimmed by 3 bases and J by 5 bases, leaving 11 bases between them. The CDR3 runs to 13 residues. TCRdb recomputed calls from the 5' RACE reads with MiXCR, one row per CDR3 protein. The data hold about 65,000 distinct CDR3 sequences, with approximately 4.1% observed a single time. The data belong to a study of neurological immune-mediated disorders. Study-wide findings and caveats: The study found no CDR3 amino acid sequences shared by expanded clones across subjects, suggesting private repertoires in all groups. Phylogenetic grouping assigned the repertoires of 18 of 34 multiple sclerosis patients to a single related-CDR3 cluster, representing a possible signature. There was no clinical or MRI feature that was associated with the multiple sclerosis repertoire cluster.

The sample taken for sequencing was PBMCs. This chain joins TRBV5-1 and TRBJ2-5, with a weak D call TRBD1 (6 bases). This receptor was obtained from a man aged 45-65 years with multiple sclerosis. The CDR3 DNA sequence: TGCGCCAGCAGCTCCGGGACAACGGAGACCCAGTACTTC. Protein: CASSSGTTETQYF.